This T cell receptor (beta chain) was recorded in a study of CD8 T cells in Susac syndrome. Study observations and caveats: The authors acknowledged that their TCR sequencing and HLA analysis involved a relatively small number of individuals.

In the case of this clonotype: Its matching antigen is unknown.

The germline gives CDR1 DFQATT, CDR2 SNEGSKA (reference sequence). V was trimmed by 4 bases and J by 0 bases, leaving 10 bases between them. There are 15 residues in the CDR3. Random hexamers were used to reverse transcribe the RNA input (roughly 0.5 to 1 ug). Amplification of TCR beta CDR3 used immunoSEQ multiplex PCR across 54 Vbeta and 13 Jbeta. TCRdb passed the immunoSEQ multiplex PCR reads through MiXCR, listing each CDR3 protein once. The repertoire consists of approximately 190,000 distinct CDR3 sequences, with 93% occurring once and the leading ten covering about 0.1%. Sequencing of TCR beta was performed on blood CD8+ T cells and on blood CD4+ T cells. Negative magnetic isolation gave CD8+ and CD4+ cells; FACS enriched CD8+ TEMRA.

The origin of this receptor is a human donor in good health. The material sequenced was CD4+ T cells from PBMCs. The genes are TRBV20-1 and TRBJ1-6; D is perhaps TRBD1 (5 bases). The DNA for the CDR3 is TGCAGTGCTATTTACAGGAGCTCCTATAATTCACCCCTCCACTTT. Translating it yields CSAIYRSSYNSPLHF.